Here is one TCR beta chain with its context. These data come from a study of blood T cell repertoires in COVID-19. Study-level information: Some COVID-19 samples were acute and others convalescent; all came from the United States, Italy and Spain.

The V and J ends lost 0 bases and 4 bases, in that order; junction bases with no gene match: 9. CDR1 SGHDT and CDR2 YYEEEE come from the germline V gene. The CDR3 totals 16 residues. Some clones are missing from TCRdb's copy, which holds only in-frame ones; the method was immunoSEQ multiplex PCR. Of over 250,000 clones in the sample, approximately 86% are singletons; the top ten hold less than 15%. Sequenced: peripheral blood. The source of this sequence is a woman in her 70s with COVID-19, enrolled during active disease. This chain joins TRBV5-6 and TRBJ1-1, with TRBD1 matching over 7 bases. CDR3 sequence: CASSLVTGILSTEAFF. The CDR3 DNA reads TGTGCCAGCAGCTTGGTGACAGGGATTTTATCCACTGAAGCTTTCTTT.